The following is a TCR beta chain sequence with its context. The data originate from a study of blood T cell repertoires in COVID-19. Overall study context: Some COVID-19 samples were acute and others convalescent; all came from the United States, Italy and Spain. PBMCs, B-cell-depleted T cells, or T cells were the source of the cDNA or gDNA that made up the material.

Authors' analysis steps: It was from reference gene primer amplification that nucleated cell counts were estimated. Assay used: immunoSEQ multiplex PCR; TCRdb lists only in-frame clones, some missing. V and J calls and clone size are given by that table; D and trimming were obtained from the DNA. The sample has some 210,000 clones; roughly four fifths are singletons. CDR1 is SGHRS and CDR2 is YFSETQ in the germline V gene. Trimming removed 5 bases from V and 7 bases from J, with 22 bases in between. CDR3 length: 17 amino acids. Sequencing input: peripheral blood. The chain couples TRBV5-1 to TRBJ1-6; D possibly corresponds to TRBD1 (5 bases). This TCR was recovered from a woman aged 45-65 years with active or convalescent COVID-19. DNA for the CDR3: TGCGCCAGCAGTTGGAGAGGAATCGGGGGTCAAAATTCACCCCTCCACTTT. The encoded protein is CASSWRGIGGQNSPLHF.